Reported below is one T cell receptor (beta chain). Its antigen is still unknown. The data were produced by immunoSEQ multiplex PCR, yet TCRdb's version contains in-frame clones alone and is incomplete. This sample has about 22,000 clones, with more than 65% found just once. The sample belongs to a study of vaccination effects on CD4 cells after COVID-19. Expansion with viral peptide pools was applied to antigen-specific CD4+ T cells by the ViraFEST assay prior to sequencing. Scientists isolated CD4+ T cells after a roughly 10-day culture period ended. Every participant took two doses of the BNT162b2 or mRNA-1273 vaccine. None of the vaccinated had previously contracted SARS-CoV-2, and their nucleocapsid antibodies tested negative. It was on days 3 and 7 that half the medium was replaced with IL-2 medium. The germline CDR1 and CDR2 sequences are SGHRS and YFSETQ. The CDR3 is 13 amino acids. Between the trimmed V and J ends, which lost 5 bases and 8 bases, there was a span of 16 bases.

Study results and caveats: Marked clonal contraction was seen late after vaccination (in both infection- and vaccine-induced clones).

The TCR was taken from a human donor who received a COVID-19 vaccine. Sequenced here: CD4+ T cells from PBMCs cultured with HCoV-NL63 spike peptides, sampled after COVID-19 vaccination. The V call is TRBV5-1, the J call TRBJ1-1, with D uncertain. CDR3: CASRMAGGREAFF. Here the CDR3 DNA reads TGCGCCAGCAGGATGGCCGGAGGGAGGGAAGCTTTCTTT.